Shown below are 17 T cell receptor beta chains from a single sample sequenced in a study of OX40 agonist ivuxolimab in advanced cancers. Only in-frame clones appear in the TCRdb table, and some are missing; sequencing was by immunoSEQ multiplex PCR. Found here are some 35,000 clones, 70% to 85% of them singletons; the top ten hold just over 14%. Source: CD4+ or CD8+ T cells sorted from blood, taken in a trial of the OX40 agonist ivuxolimab. Every receptor here comes from an adult with an advanced solid tumor such as melanoma, head and neck, liver or kidney cancer.

CDR3 in DNA: TGTGCCACCAGCAGTACCGGGACAGGGCCTCGGGCTTTCTTT. Residues: CATSSTGTGPRAFF. This chain uses TRBV15 with TRBJ1-1; 9 bases fit TRBD1. The germline V gene encodes CDR1 LNHNV and CDR2 YYDKDF (reference sequence). The CDR3 is made up of 14 amino acids. The V segment lost 3 bases and the J segment 11 bases; nucleotides outside the gene matches: 10. The full variable domain, its missing parts supplied by reference TRBV15 and TRBJ1-1, is DAMVIQNPRYQVTQFGKPVTLSCSQTLNHNVMYWYQQKSSQAPKLLFHYYDKDFNNEADTPDNFQSRRPNTSFCFLDIRSPGLGDTAMYLCATSSTGTGPRAFFGQGTRLTVV.

The V and J genes are TRBV7-9 and TRBJ2-2; D perhaps matches TRBD2 (5 bases). CDR3 length: 13 residues. Germline loops: CDR1 SEHNR, CDR2 FQNEAQ (reference sequence). V lost 0 bases, J lost 6 bases, and 5 bases lay in between. The CDR3 DNA sequence: TGTGCCAGCAGCTTAGCGGGAGCCGGGGAGCTGTTTTTT. This gives the protein CASSLAGAGELFF.

The CDR3 region is CASSFRGGAHEQYF. CDR3 nucleotide sequence: TGTGCCAGCAGCTTCCGCGGGGGGGCCCACGAGCAGTACTTC. The chain has TRBV13 and TRBJ2-7; 9 bases are shared with TRBD2. The CDR3 runs 14 residues. Trimming cost V 3 bases and J 5 bases; bases outside gene matches: 5. Germline V lookup: CDR1 PRHDT, CDR2 FYEKMQ (reference sequence).

This clone turned up a few times. The chain combines TRBV7-2 with TRBJ2-1, with D unclear. V dropped 5 bases and J dropped 8 bases, with 22 bases sitting between them. Germline assignment: CDR1 SGHTA and CDR2 FQGNSA. This CDR3 comprises 16 residues. Here the CDR3 DNA reads TGTGCCAGCAGCCCCCGTCGAGGCTTTCTTGGTTATGAGCAGTTCTTC. Translated, it gives CASSPRRGFLGYEQFF.

This chain uses TRBV10-2 with TRBJ2-5, with TRBD1 matching over 7 bases. The CDR3 totals 16 residues. Germline assignment: CDR1 WSHSY and CDR2 SAAADI. The ends lost 2 bases at V and 5 bases at J; junction bases unmatched: 11. DNA of the CDR3: TGCGCCAGCAGTGAGATCATATCAGGGGGTAGCGAGACCCAGTACTTC. It encodes CASSEIISGGSETQYF.

The chain carries TRBV6-5 and TRBJ1-1, with 11 bases matching TRBD1. After removal of 8 bases from V and 6 bases from J, the junction contained 8 bases not matched to a gene. CDR3 length equals 14 residues. Germline assignment: CDR1 MNHEY and CDR2 SVGAGI. CDR3 amino acids: CASHPGTGGAEAFF. In DNA form, the CDR3 reads TGTGCCAGCCACCCTGGGACAGGGGGTGCTGAAGCTTTCTTT.

This chain joins TRBV28 and TRBJ2-7, with 8 bases aligning to TRBD1. The CDR3 consists of 13 residues. V trimming: 7 bases; J trimming: 4 bases; junction bases outside the gene matches: 6. Germline V CDR1 and CDR2: MDHEN, SYDVKM. The CDR3 DNA reads TGTGCCAGCACCTTGGGGACAGGTTACGAGCAGTACTTC. Amino acid sequence: CASTLGTGYEQYF.

Remarks on this clone: One junction end disagrees with the germline gene, perhaps due to a read error. This sequence joins TRBV7-7 and TRBJ2-2; no clear D gene. This CDR3 comprises 16 residues. Germline values: CDR1 SSHAT, CDR2 FNYEAQ (reference sequence). The DNA for the CDR3 is TGTGCTAGCAGCCCCGTAAGGGTCGAGAACACCGGGGAGCTGTTTTTT. It yields the protein CASSPVRVENTGELFF.

The J gene is TRBJ1-5, the V gene TRBV30, with unresolved D. Trimming removed 3 bases at V and 9 bases at J, with 12 bases between. The germline V gene has CDR1 GTSNPN and CDR2 SVGIG (reference sequence). The CDR3 runs 12 residues. The CDR3 here is CAWSPDSGPQHF. The CDR3, as DNA: TGTGCCTGGAGCCCAGATTCGGGGCCCCAGCATTTT.

This chain uses TRBV5-1 with TRBJ2-7, with D maybe TRBD2 (5 bases). The germline CDR1 and CDR2 sequences are SGHRS and YFSETQ. Trimming removed 4 bases at V and 7 bases at J, with 24 bases between. The CDR3 has 16 residues. CDR3 DNA sequence: TGCGCCAGCAGCCCCCGGGCGGGTAGGGTACATACGGAGCAGTACTTC. Residues: CASSPRAGRVHTEQYF.

The V call is TRBV6-1, the J call TRBJ2-5; 8 nucleotides align to TRBD1. After removal of 8 bases from V and 1 base from J, the junction contained 9 bases not matched to a gene. The germline V gene encodes CDR1 MNHNS and CDR2 SASEGT. The CDR3 has 15 amino acids. CDR3 residues: CASSYGQGIQETQYF. CDR3 DNA: TGTGCCAGCTCCTACGGACAGGGAATCCAAGAGACCCAGTACTTC.

The chain combines TRBV19 with TRBJ2-7, with D maybe TRBD1 (6 bases). Trimming removed 3 bases from V and 2 bases from J, with 8 bases in between. The CDR3 is 13 amino acids. Germline assignment: CDR1 LNHDA and CDR2 SQIVND (reference sequence). Here the CDR3 DNA reads TGTGCCAGTAGTATCGGGACACCCTACGAGCAGTACTTC. This translates into CASSIGTPYEQYF. Using reference TRBV19 and TRBJ2-7 for the parts outside the CDR3, the full variable domain is DGGITQSPKYLFRKEGQNVTLSCEQNLNHDAMYWYRQDPGQGLRLIYYSQIVNDFQKGDIAEGYSVSREKKESFPLTVTSAQKNPTAFYLCASSIGTPYEQYFGPGTRLTVT.

This clone was detected only once. The chain links TRBV6-5 to TRBJ2-2; D possibly corresponds to TRBD2 (6 bases). The V and J ends lost 0 bases and 4 bases respectively, with 12 bases between them. CDR1 is MNHEY and CDR2 is SVGAGI in the germline V gene. The CDR3 consists of 16 residues. The CDR3 bases are TGTGCCAGCAGTTACTCGGTCGGGGAGGCCACCGGGGAGCTGTTTTTT. Protein: CASSYSVGEATGELFF.

This clone is judged medium-sized. This sequence joins TRBV5-1 and TRBJ2-2; 7 bases map to TRBD1. Looked up from germline, CDR1 is SGHRS and CDR2 is YFSETQ. CDR3 size: 15 residues. V was clipped by 4 bases and J by 7 bases; unmatched bases: 10. CDR3 coding DNA: TGCGCCAGCAGCGGAACCGGGACAGCGATCGGGGAGCTGTTTTTT. Its protein is CASSGTGTAIGELFF.

The chain employs TRBV5-1 and TRBJ1-4, with a possible D match to TRBD1 (6 bases). The CDR3 loop spans 14 amino acids. The germline CDR1 and CDR2 sequences are SGHRS and YFSETQ. V was trimmed by 2 bases and J by 6 bases, leaving 11 bases between them. The CDR3 bases are TGCGCCAGCAGCTTAGGGGGGATTGATGAAAAACTGTTTTTT. It is translated as CASSLGGIDEKLFF.

The J gene is TRBJ2-3, the V gene TRBV18; unclear D gene. Trimming cost V 6 bases and J 2 bases, with 3 bases left between them. The CDR3 totals 11 residues. Germline V gene lookup returns CDR1 KGHSH and CDR2 LQKENI. The CDR3 bases are TGTGCCAGCTCTTTCACAGATACGCAGTATTTT. Encoded protein: CASSFTDTQYF.

This chain connects TRBV7-9 to TRBJ1-1; 11 bases fit TRBD1. Trimming at V came to 6 bases and at J to 5 bases, leaving 2 bases not matched to a gene. The CDR3 is 13 amino acids. Germline CDR1 reads SEHNR; CDR2 reads FQNEAQ (reference sequence). In DNA, the CDR3 is TGTGCCAGCAGAGGGACAGGGGGGACTGAAGCTTTCTTT. This gives the protein CASRGTGGTEAFF.